Described below is a single TCR beta chain sequence and its context. Its antigen is unknown. The sample originates from a study of shared clonotypes between healthy human individuals. About the study: Plates per donor: three CD4 naive, three CD4 memory, two CD8 naive, one CD8 memory. Whole-study results and caveats: Among non-shared clonotypes, generation probabilities were lower than among those shared by all four donors.

The donors, all of them Caucasian adults, lived in Nashville, Tennessee. CD45RA+ naive and CD45RA-negative memory subsets were separated from CD4+ cells. Generated by immunoSEQ multiplex PCR, the TCRdb table keeps only in-frame clones and is missing some. This sample carries 2 million to 2.5 million clones, around 95% of them seen once, and the ten largest clones take over 0.1%. V was shortened by 5 bases and J by 9 bases, with 29 bases between the two germline ends. The CDR3 is 18 residues long. Germline V gives CDR1 SEHNR, CDR2 FQNEAQ (reference sequence). The sequence came from a young man in good health. The V gene is TRBV7-9, the J gene TRBJ2-1; the D gene could be TRBD1 or TRBD2 (7 bases each). The sample taken for sequencing was naive CD4+ T cells sorted from blood. As to subset: CD45RA+ positively selected. The CDR3 DNA reads as TGTGCCAGCAGCCTCCTCCCGACTAGCCCGATCAGGGGGGGTGAGCAGTTCTTC. Amino acids: CASSLLPTSPIRGGEQFF.